This is a list of T cell receptor beta chains from one sample in a study of blood T cell repertoires in COVID-19. Only in-frame clones appear in the TCRdb table, and some are missing; sequencing was by immunoSEQ multiplex PCR. Among about 130,000 clones listed, about nine tenths were seen once. The sequenced sample consisted of peripheral blood. Receptors were obtained from a man between 60 and 75 years old with COVID-19, enrolled during active disease. Both conserved end residues are part of each CDR3. The D gene is left open where the match is weak. The size field is filled for only some rows; it gives once, few, many or a size class.

D,V,size,J,DNA,CDR3
.,TRBV9,.,TRBJ1-6,TGTGCCAGCAGCCCTACGACAGGCTCCTATAATTCACCCCTCCACTTT,CASSPTTGSYNSPLHF
TRBD1,TRBV18,.,TRBJ1-2,TGTGCCAGCTCATTTAACAGGGGTTTCGATGGCTACACCTTC,CASSFNRGFDGYTF
TRBD1,TRBV19,.,TRBJ1-5,TGTGCCAGTACGGTGGGCAGGGGGCCTGTCGGGCAGCCCCAGCATTTT,CASTVGRGPVGQPQHF
TRBD2,TRBV19,.,TRBJ2-3,TGTGCCAGTAGTGGGGAGTTAGCGGGAGTAGGAGATACGCAGTATTTT,CASSGELAGVGDTQYF
.,TRBV6-6,.,TRBJ2-1,TGTGCCAGCAGTTCCCTGGTTAGCTCCTACAATGAGCAGTTCTTC,CASSSLVSSYNEQFF
TRBD1,TRBV19,.,TRBJ2-7,TGTGCCAGTAGGGGACAGGGGTCCACCTACGAGCAGTACTTC,CASRGQGSTYEQYF
TRBD2,TRBV15,few,TRBJ2-2,TGTGCCACCAGCAGGAGCGCGAGCGGGAGGGTGTACACCGGGGAGCTGTTTTTT,CATSRSASGRVYTGELFF
TRBD2,TRBV13,.,TRBJ2-7,TGTGCCAGCAGCGCCAGCCGGGCGGGAGGTTACGAGCAGTACTTC,CASSASRAGGYEQYF
.,TRBV13,.,TRBJ1-1,TGTGCCAGCAGCTTAGGGGTCGGCACTGAAGCTTTCTTT,CASSLGVGTEAFF
TRBD2,TRBV4-1,once,TRBJ2-4,TGCGCCAGCAGCCACACGCTCGGCGGGCTAGCGGGAGTAAACATTCAGTACTTC,CASSHTLGGLAGVNIQYF
.,TRBV2,.,TRBJ1-1,TGTGCCAGCAGTGAACCGGGAGCTTTCTTT,CASSEPGAFF
.,TRBV3-1/TRBV3-2,.,TRBJ2-3,TGTGCCAGCAGCCAGGAGACAGGATGGGGCACAGATACGCAGTATTTT,CASSQETGWGTDTQYF
TRBD2,TRBV6-2/TRBV6-3,.,TRBJ2-3,TGTGCCAGCAGTCTGCCAAGCGGGAGGAGCACAGATACGCAGTATTTT,CASSLPSGRSTDTQYF
.,TRBV19,.,TRBJ1-5,TGTGCCAGTAGGGGAGGGGGACGTAGCAATCAGCCCCAGCATTTT,CASRGGGRSNQPQHF
TRBD1,TRBV18,.,TRBJ1-5,TGTGCCAGCTCACCAAATCCCGGACAGGGGCAACAGCCCCAGCATTTT,CASSPNPGQGQQPQHF
TRBD1,TRBV6-6,.,TRBJ1-1,TGTGCCAGCAGTCGGGGACAGGGGACCGTTGAAGCTTTCTTT,CASSRGQGTVEAFF
TRBD2,TRBV5-4,.,TRBJ2-1,TGTGCCAGCAGCTTGGAGTCTAGCGGGATTGGCAATGAGCAGTTCTTC,CASSLESSGIGNEQFF
.,TRBV10-2,.,TRBJ1-6,TGCGCCAGCAGTGAGCGAGGGAATTCACCCCTCCACTTT,CASSERGNSPLHF
.,TRBV5-1,.,TRBJ1-1,TGCGCCAGCAGTATTACAGGGAACACTGAAGCTTTCTTT,CASSITGNTEAFF
TRBD1,TRBV16,.,TRBJ1-1,TGTGCCAGCAGCCAATCGCCGGGACAGTTGAACACTGAAGCTTTCTTT,CASSQSPGQLNTEAFF
.,TRBV6-8,.,TRBJ2-7,TGTGCCACCTTCCCAGGTGAGCAGTACTTC,CATFPGEQYF
TRBD1,TRBV11-2,once,TRBJ2-7,TGTGCCAGCAGCCCGGACAGGTCCTACGAGCAGTACTTC,CASSPDRSYEQYF
.,TRBV6-2/TRBV6-3,once,TRBJ1-1,TGTGCCAGCACCCCAGAGGGGAGGATGAACACTGAAGCTTTCTTT,CASTPEGRMNTEAFF
.,TRBV11-1,.,TRBJ1-1,TGTGCCAGCAGCCCATGGAGGGGGAACACTGAAGCTTTCTTT,CASSPWRGNTEAFF
.,TRBV11-3,.,TRBJ1-2,TGTGCCAGCAGCTTGGGGGCGGAGTATGGCTACACCTTC,CASSLGAEYGYTF
.,TRBV28,.,TRBJ2-7,TGTGCCAGCAAGGGGGGGAGCTCCTACGAGCAGTACTTC,CASKGGSSYEQYF
.,TRBV5-1,few,TRBJ2-7,TGCGCCAGCAGCTTTGGGCTCGGCTACGAGCAGTACTTC,CASSFGLGYEQYF
.,TRBV5-4,.,TRBJ2-7,TGTGCCAGCAGCTTGACGGGCGAGCAGTACTTC,CASSLTGEQYF
TRBD1,TRBV6-6,.,TRBJ2-7,TGTGCCAGCAGTACCGGGACAGGGGGCGACGAGCAGTACTTC,CASSTGTGGDEQYF
TRBD1,TRBV19,.,TRBJ1-2,TGTGCCAGTAGTCCCGACGGGGACAGGGGTGAAGGCTACACCTTC,CASSPDGDRGEGYTF
.,TRBV10-3,.,TRBJ1-3,TGTGCCATCAGAGGAGCTGGAAACACCATATATTTT,CAIRGAGNTIYF
TRBD2,TRBV18,.,TRBJ2-7,TGTGCCAGCTCACCAGGTAGCGGGAGTGTGGACGAGCAGTACTTC,CASSPGSGSVDEQYF
.,TRBV24-1,.,TRBJ2-1,TGTGCCACCAGTGACCAAAAGACTGAGGGCAATGAGCAGTTCTTC,CATSDQKTEGNEQFF
TRBD1,TRBV12-3/TRBV12-4,.,TRBJ1-2,TGTGCCAGCAGGGGGACAGCTAACTATGGCTACACCTTC,CASRGTANYGYTF
.,TRBV6-5,.,TRBJ2-5,TGTGCCAGCATCCTTCGATTGGGGGCATCGGAGACCCAGTACTTC,CASILRLGASETQYF
TRBD2,TRBV6-5,.,TRBJ2-7,TGTGCCAGCAGTTACGATACTAGCGGGAGTTACGAGCAGTACTTC,CASSYDTSGSYEQYF
.,TRBV19,.,TRBJ1-1,TGTGCCAGTAGTATAGATCGTGGGCAGGGAAGTGCCACTGAAGCTTTCTTT,CASSIDRGQGSATEAFF
.,TRBV6-5,.,TRBJ1-1,TGTGCCAGCAGATCAGGGGTCGGTGGCACTGAAGCTTTCTTT,CASRSGVGGTEAFF
TRBD1,TRBV27,.,TRBJ1-2,TGTGCCAGCAGTATTACGGGGACAGGGGGCCGAACCTTC,CASSITGTGGRTF
TRBD1,TRBV24-1,.,TRBJ2-5,TGTGCCACCAGTGATCCTAGGACAGGGGAAGAGACCCAGTACTTC,CATSDPRTGEETQYF
TRBD1,TRBV2,.,TRBJ1-5,TGTGCCAGCAGGCCCGGGACAGGGGGCAATCAGCCCCAGCATTTT,CASRPGTGGNQPQHF
.,TRBV11-1,.,TRBJ2-6,TGTGCCAGCAGCCTAGATCTCTCTGGGGCCAACGTCCTGACTTTC,CASSLDLSGANVLTF
TRBD2,TRBV25-1,.,TRBJ2-1,TGTGCCAGCAGTGGGAGCGGGAGGCCTAATGAGCAGTTCTTC,CASSGSGRPNEQFF
TRBD1,TRBV5-1,.,TRBJ2-1,TGCGCCAGCAGCTCGGAGACAGGGGTCTCGGGATTCTTC,CASSSETGVSGFF
TRBD2,TRBV9,.,TRBJ2-3,TGTGCCAGCAGCACGGGGACTAGCGGGAGCACAGATACGCAGTATTTT,CASSTGTSGSTDTQYF
TRBD1,TRBV20-1,.,TRBJ1-1,TGCAGTGCTCGTGGACAGGGGGAAATGGCTGAAGCTTTCTTT,CSARGQGEMAEAFF
TRBD2,TRBV10-3,few,TRBJ2-5,TGTGCCATCAGTGAGGTGACTAGCGGGTTGCAAGAGACCCAGTACTTC,CAISEVTSGLQETQYF
TRBD2,TRBV4-2,.,TRBJ2-1,TGTGCCAGCAGCCAAGGGGATAGCGGGATTGGCAATGAGCAGTTCTTC,CASSQGDSGIGNEQFF
TRBD1,TRBV27,.,TRBJ2-3,TGTGCCAGCAGTTTATCAAAAACAGGGGTCGCAGATACGCAGTATTTT,CASSLSKTGVADTQYF
TRBD2,TRBV6-9,.,TRBJ2-2,TGTGCCATCTACGGGGGGGGGCAGAGCACCGGGGAGCTGTTTTTT,CAIYGGGQSTGELFF
TRBD2,TRBV18,.,TRBJ2-3,TGTGCCAGCCAAACTAGCGGGACGCGGGATACGCAGTATTTT,CASQTSGTRDTQYF
TRBD1,TRBV19,.,TRBJ1-6,TGTGCCACATGGGACAGGGGGTTTAATTCACCCCTCCACTTT,CATWDRGFNSPLHF
TRBD2,TRBV6-5,.,TRBJ2-1,TGTGCCAGCAGACGGACTAGCGGGAGGAATGAGCAGTTCTTC,CASRRTSGRNEQFF
.,TRBV3-1/TRBV3-2,.,TRBJ2-3,TGTGCCAGCAGCCAAGGGAGGGCCAGTGGAGATACGCAGTATTTT,CASSQGRASGDTQYF
.,TRBV5-8,.,TRBJ2-5,TGTGCCAGCAGCTTTATGGGCAGGGCGGAGACCCAGTACTTC,CASSFMGRAETQYF
TRBD1,TRBV6-6,.,TRBJ2-7,TGTGCCAGCAGTCGGGACAGTGGGGTGAGTGAGCAGTACTTC,CASSRDSGVSEQYF